This T cell receptor beta chain was documented in a study of cytomegalovirus exposure and HLA in healthy donors. There are 14 residues in the CDR3. V lost 6 bases to trimming and J lost 5 bases, with 17 bases between them. The V gene's germline CDR1 is KGHSH and CDR2 LQKENI. At the time of sampling, donors were nominally healthy, though unrecorded immune exposures were likely. Concerning this clone itself: Its cognate antigen is unknown.

Study-wide findings and caveats: A later analysis reportedly identified an Asian-associated ancestry cluster as carrying fewer N-insertions than the roughly 670-donor mean. A later analysis showed that HLA-associated TCR beta chains had undergone more clonal expansion than equally common others.

Use of 60 Vbeta and 13 Jbeta primers characterized the PCR. Assay used: immunoSEQ multiplex PCR; TCRdb lists only in-frame clones, some missing. The data show fewer than 45,000 clones, and the top ten clones hold about 1.8%. The chain combines TRBV18 with TRBJ2-7, with D possibly TRBD2 on 6 matching bases. This receptor was taken from a woman in her twenties or thirties in good health and CMV-seronegative. The sequencing sample was made of PBMCs. CDR3 residues: CASSQGLGGNEQYF. CDR3 DNA sequence: TGTGCCAGCTCCCAGGGACTGGGTGGGAACGAGCAGTACTTC.